These 16 T cell receptor beta chains share one sample of origin, sequenced in a study of T cells after yellow fever vaccination. A single record per CDR3 protein comes from TCRdb applying MiXCR to the 5' RACE reads. The repertoire holds hundreds of thousands of distinct CDR3 sequences, with roughly 5.6% as singletons. The sample in question was CD4+ T cells sorted from PBMCs, obtained on the day of the yellow fever booster vaccination. The receptors shown here come from a man aged 18 to 35 who received the YFV17D yellow fever vaccine.

This clonotype was observed many times. V is TRBV18 and J is TRBJ2-3; no firm D call. Trimming removed 3 bases at V and 2 bases at J, with 3 bases between. Germline CDR1 reads KGHSH; CDR2 reads LQKENI. The CDR3 contains 12 residues. CDR3 sequence (DNA): TGTGCCAGCTCACCCTCCACAGATACGCAGTATTTT. This encodes CASSPSTDTQYF.

CDR3 nucleotides: TGCAGTGCTAGGCGGGCTGCCGAGAACACTGAAGCTTTCTTT. It encodes CSARRAAENTEAFF. V usage is TRBV20-1 and J usage is TRBJ1-1; no firm D call. The CDR3 extends over 14 amino acids. Trimming pared 3 bases from V and 1 base from J, leaving 12 bases between. Per germline, CDR1 DFQATT and CDR2 SNEGSKA (reference sequence).

The CDR3 reads CASGVIYEQYV. The CDR3 region has the DNA TGTGCCAGCGGGGTCATCTACGAGCAGTACGTC. The V and J genes are TRBV6-1 and TRBJ2-7, with D uncertain. The CDR3 sequence is 11 residues long. V shed 8 bases and J shed 3 bases, with 8 bases lying between them. Looked up from germline, CDR1 is MNHNS and CDR2 is SASEGT.

This clonotype was picked up a small number of times. This rearrangement joins TRBV2 to TRBJ1-2; TRBD1 aligns across 8 bases. CDR3 length equals 15 residues. J lost 7 bases, V lost 2 bases, and 9 bases had no gene match. Looked up from germline, CDR1 is SNHLY and CDR2 is FYNNEI. CDR3 sequence: CASSERVAGGSGYTF. DNA of the CDR3: TGTGCCAGCAGTGAACGGGTGGCAGGGGGCAGTGGCTACACCTTC.

The V and J genes are TRBV6-5 and TRBJ1-2; D is ambiguous. V lost 1 base and J 4 bases, leaving 10 bases between the germline ends. CDR1 and CDR2 from the germline V gene are MNHEY and SVGAGI. The CDR3 is 14 residues long. The CDR3 loop is CASSYFGEGYGYTF. The DNA of the CDR3 is TGTGCCAGCAGTTACTTCGGGGAAGGCTATGGCTACACCTTC.

This clonotype was observed a handful of times. The chain joins TRBV5-5 to TRBJ1-6; D is perhaps TRBD1 (5 bases). The CDR3 contains 12 residues. Trimming stripped 2 bases from V and 14 bases from J, with 11 bases between. CDR1 SGHKS and CDR2 YYEKEE come from the germline V gene (reference sequence). The CDR3 sequence: CASSFPGTTLHF. The CDR3 DNA follows: TGTGCCAGCAGCTTTCCAGGGACGACCCTCCACTTT.

This chain connects TRBV5-8 to TRBJ1-3; no clear D. Per the germline V gene, CDR1 is SGHTS and CDR2 is YDEGEE. The V and J ends lost 1 base and 0 bases respectively, with 8 bases between them. The CDR3 covers 15 residues. CDR3 protein: CASSLHGDSGNTIYF. The CDR3 coding sequence is TGTGCCAGCAGCTTGCACGGGGACTCTGGAAACACCATATATTTT.

This clonotype was recorded many times. The chain recombines TRBV5-1 with TRBJ2-7; weak D call: TRBD1 (5 bases). This CDR3 region has 13 residues. Germline CDR1 reads SGHRS; CDR2 reads YFSETQ. The V and J ends lost 5 bases and 6 bases respectively, with 15 bases between them. The CDR3 protein is CASRISGKTEQYF. CDR3 DNA: TGCGCCAGCAGGATTTCAGGGAAGACCGAGCAGTACTTC.

This clonotype was counted only a few times. The rearrangement uses TRBV12-3 or TRBV12-4 and TRBJ2-2; D may be TRBD2 (5 bases). V was pared by 5 bases and J by 7 bases, with 17 bases between. The CDR3 covers 15 residues. The DNA for the CDR3 is TGTGCCAGCAGTCTCTCTTATCTAGGAGGCGGGGAGCTGTTTTTT. It translates to CASSLSYLGGGELFF.

This clonotype was seen at least ten times. This sequence joins TRBV5-6 and TRBJ2-4; D is unresolved. V was pared by 2 bases and J by 0 bases, with 3 bases between. From germline, CDR1 is SGHDT and CDR2 YYEEEE. The CDR3 has 13 residues. CDR3 sequence: CASSFRAKNIQYF. The CDR3 DNA reads TGTGCCAGCAGCTTTAGAGCCAAAAACATTCAGTACTTC.

The table lists this clonotype with many counts. The chain employs TRBV4-1 and TRBJ2-1; TRBD1 matches at 7 bases. The V gene's germline CDR1 is MGHRA and CDR2 YSYEKL. J gave up 7 bases and V 0 bases, and 12 bases lay outside the gene matches. CDR3 size: 17 residues. Here the CDR3 DNA reads TGCGCCAGCAGCCAAGATCGTACAGGGGCTTATGGTAATGAGCAGTTCTTC. As protein: CASSQDRTGAYGNEQFF.

This clonotype has just a few counts. DNA of the CDR3: TGTGCCAGCAGGAGGACAGGGGTTCTTACCGGGGAGCTGTTTTTT. It codes for CASRRTGVLTGELFF. V usage is TRBV3-1 and J usage is TRBJ2-2, with 9 bases identical to TRBD1. The CDR3 loop spans 15 amino acids. Germline V gives CDR1 LGHDT, CDR2 YNNKEL (reference sequence). V lost 6 bases to trimming and J lost 5 bases; unmatched junction nucleotides: 7.

This clonotype was recorded a few times. The chain couples TRBV7-9 to TRBJ1-5, with D uncertain. This CDR3 contains 12 residues. Germline V CDR1 and CDR2: SEHNR, FQNEAQ (reference sequence). With 3 bases removed from V and 5 bases from J, the gap between germline ends came to 5 bases. Here the CDR3 DNA reads TGTGCCAGCAGCTTCCCGGATCAGCCCCAGCATTTT. Its translation is CASSFPDQPQHF. Supplemented by reference TRBV7-9 and TRBJ1-5, the full variable domain reads DTGVSQNPRHKITKRGQNVTFRCDPISEHNRLYWYRQTLGQGPEFLTYFQNEAQLEKSRLLSDRFSAERPKGSFSTLEIQRTEQGDSAMYLCASSFPDQPQHFGDGTRLSIL.

This clonotype was seen only a few times. The genes are TRBV10-3 and TRBJ1-5; D might be TRBD1 (5 bases). The CDR3 consists of 13 residues. The V gene's germline CDR1 is ENHRY and CDR2 SYGVKD. V lost 4 bases and J 7 bases, leaving 11 bases between the germline ends. The CDR3: CAISGDLLQPQHF. CDR3 bases: TGTGCCATCAGTGGGGACTTACTGCAGCCCCAGCATTTT.

The chain links TRBV6-1 to TRBJ1-1; tentative D call: TRBD1 (6 bases). The CDR3 extends over 13 amino acids. The ends were cut back, 4 bases at V and 4 bases at J, with 10 bases in the middle. Germline assignment: CDR1 MNHNS and CDR2 SASEGT. The CDR3 nucleotides are TGTGCCAGCAGTGGACAGGAGGCCACTGAAGCTTTCTTT. It is translated as CASSGQEATEAFF.

This chain links TRBV5-1 with TRBJ2-1; D call uncertain. Trimming removed 1 base at V and 0 bases at J, with 8 bases between. The CDR3 sequence is 15 residues long. Germline V gene data show CDR1 as SGHRS and CDR2 as YFSETQ. The CDR3 coding sequence is TGCGCCAGCAGCTTGTCGCCAAGCTCCTACAATGAGCAGTTCTTC. It specifies CASSLSPSSYNEQFF. Based on the CDR3 plus reference TRBV5-1 and TRBJ2-1, the full variable domain is KAGVTQTPRYLIKTRGQQVTLSCSPISGHRSVSWYQQTPGQGLQFLFEYFSETQRNKGNFPGRFSGRQFSNSRSEMNVSTLELGDSALYLCASSLSPSSYNEQFFGPGTRLTVL.